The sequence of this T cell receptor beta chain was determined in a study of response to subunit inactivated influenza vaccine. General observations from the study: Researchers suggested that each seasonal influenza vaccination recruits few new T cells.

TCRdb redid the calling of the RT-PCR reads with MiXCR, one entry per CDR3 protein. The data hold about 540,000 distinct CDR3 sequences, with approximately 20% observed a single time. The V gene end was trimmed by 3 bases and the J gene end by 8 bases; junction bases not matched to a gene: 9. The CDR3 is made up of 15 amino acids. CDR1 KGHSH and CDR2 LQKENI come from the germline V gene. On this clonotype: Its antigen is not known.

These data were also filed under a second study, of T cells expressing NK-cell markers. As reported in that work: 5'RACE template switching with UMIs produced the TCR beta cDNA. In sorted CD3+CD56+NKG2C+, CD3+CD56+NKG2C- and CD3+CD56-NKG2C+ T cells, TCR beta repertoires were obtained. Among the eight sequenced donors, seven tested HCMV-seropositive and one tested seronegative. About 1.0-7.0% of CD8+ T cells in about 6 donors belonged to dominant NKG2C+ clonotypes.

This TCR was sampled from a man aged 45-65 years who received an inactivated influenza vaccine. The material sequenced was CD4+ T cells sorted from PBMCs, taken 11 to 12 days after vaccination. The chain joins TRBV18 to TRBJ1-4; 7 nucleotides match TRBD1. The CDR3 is CASSPTTGQREKLFF. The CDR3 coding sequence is TGTGCCAGCTCACCGACGACAGGGCAGAGGGAAAAACTGTTTTTT. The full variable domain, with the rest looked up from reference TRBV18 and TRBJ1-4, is NAGVMQNPRHLVRRRGQEARLRCSPMKGHSHVYWYRQLPEEGLKFMVYLQKENIIDESGMPKERFSAEFPKEGPSILRIQQVVRGDSAAYFCASSPTTGQREKLFFGSGTQLSVL.